Each of the 26 T cell receptor beta chains below was sequenced from the same sample in a study of blood T cell repertoires in COVID-19. Measured with immunoSEQ multiplex PCR; TCRdb has only the in-frame clones, and not every one. The profile covers roughly 260,000 clones, with about four fifths appearing a single time and 3% to 4.5% taken by the ten largest. The sample was PBMCs or T cells enriched from blood (not recorded which). The receptors shown here come from a woman aged 40 to 50 who had been exposed to COVID-19.

This sequence joins TRBV7-2 and TRBJ2-7; 11 positions match TRBD1. The CDR3 runs to 14 residues. V shed 5 bases and J 6 bases; nucleotides not matched to a gene: 6. The germline V gene encodes CDR1 SGHTA and CDR2 FQGNSA. CDR3: CASSTDRGRPEQYF. CDR3 nucleotides: TGTGCCAGCAGCACGGACAGGGGGCGACCCGAGCAGTACTTC.

The V and J genes are TRBV9 and TRBJ2-1; 8 bases align to TRBD1. After removal of 7 bases from V and 6 bases from J, the junction contained 15 bases not matched to a gene. The CDR3 contains 16 residues. CDR1 is SGDLS and CDR2 is YYNGEE in the germline V gene. The CDR3 nucleotides are TGTGCCAGCGAAGTGTCAAAGGACAGGGCCCCCAATGAGCAGTTCTTC. Protein sequence: CASEVSKDRAPNEQFF.

The V call is TRBV7-3, the J call TRBJ2-1; 8 bases are a match to TRBD2. Germline-derived CDR1 and CDR2 are SGHTA and FQGTGA. With V trimmed by 5 bases and J by 6 bases, 9 bases remained unmatched. This CDR3 has 15 residues. This CDR3 reads CASSPSVAGPNEQFF. The CDR3 DNA reads as TGTGCCAGCAGCCCCTCCGTAGCGGGGCCCAATGAGCAGTTCTTC.

This chain joins TRBV18 and TRBJ1-6, with D possibly TRBD1 on 6 matching bases. Germline lookup yields CDR1 KGHSH and CDR2 LQKENI. The length of the CDR3 is 14 residues. The V end was cut by 6 bases, the J end by 7 bases, with 13 bases between. CDR3 coding DNA: TGTGCCAGCTCCCAACAGGGTAGGAATTCACCCCTCCACTTT. It specifies CASSQQGRNSPLHF.

The CDR3 region has the DNA TGTGCCAGCAGTTTAGCAGGGCTCCGAAATCAGCCCCAGCATTTT. As protein: CASSLAGLRNQPQHF. The rearrangement uses TRBV28 and TRBJ1-5, with D tentatively TRBD1 (5 bases). Germline-derived CDR1 and CDR2 are MDHEN and SYDVKM. The CDR3 consists of 15 residues. Trimming pared 2 bases from V and 4 bases from J, leaving 12 bases between.

This clone was seen only a few times. CDR3 nucleotides: TGTGCCAGCAGCCGACCCCCAGGGGGCTTCTACGAGCAGTACTTC. Protein product: CASSRPPGGFYEQYF. J is TRBJ2-7 and V is TRBV14; 8 bases agree with TRBD1. Germline V lookup: CDR1 SGHDN, CDR2 FVKESK. CDR3 length: 15 amino acids. Trimming removed 4 bases from V and 3 bases from J; junction bases left unmatched: 8.

V and J are TRBV7-9 and TRBJ1-1; D gene unclear. The V gene lost 7 bases and the J gene lost 6 bases, with 9 bases spanning the gap. Germline CDR1 reads SEHNR; CDR2 reads FQNEAQ (reference sequence). The CDR3 extends over 11 amino acids. The CDR3 region is CASMRKAEAFF. The CDR3, as DNA: TGTGCCAGCATGAGGAAGGCTGAAGCTTTCTTT.

The chain has TRBV7-9 and TRBJ1-2; 10 nucleotides align to TRBD1. Germline V lookup: CDR1 SEHNR, CDR2 FQNEAQ (reference sequence). This CDR3 contains 11 residues. The CDR3 DNA reads TGTGGACAGGGGGCGGACTATGGCTACACCTTC. Its translation: CGQGADYGYTF.

This rearrangement joins TRBV20-1 to TRBJ1-1; D call uncertain. The CDR3 loop spans 11 amino acids. The germline CDR1 and CDR2 sequences are DFQATT and SNEGSKA (reference sequence). The germline V and J ends were trimmed by 6 bases and 6 bases, with 11 bases remaining between them. This CDR3 is CSAELDAEAFF. The CDR3 DNA follows: TGCAGTGCAGAACTCGATGCTGAAGCTTTCTTT.

This rearrangement joins TRBV7-3 to TRBJ2-1, with TRBD2 matching over 8 bases. V shed 5 bases and J 6 bases; nucleotides not matched to a gene: 6. The CDR3 has 14 amino acids. Per the germline V gene, CDR1 is SGHTA and CDR2 is FQGTGA. The CDR3 region has the DNA TGTGCCAGCAGCACGGGCGCGGGGGGCAATGAGCAGTTCTTC. Amino acid sequence: CASSTGAGGNEQFF.

This sequence joins TRBV28 and TRBJ2-6; unclear D gene. Germline values: CDR1 MDHEN, CDR2 SYDVKM. The CDR3 length is 15 residues. V lost 6 bases and J lost 1, with 10 bases in between. The CDR3 spells CASRAPGSGANVLTF. Here the CDR3 DNA reads TGTGCCAGCAGAGCCCCTGGTTCTGGGGCCAACGTCCTGACTTTC.

This clone occurred once. V is TRBV12-5 and J is TRBJ2-2, with 7 positions matching TRBD2. Unmatched junction bases numbered 12, after V lost 0 bases and J lost 2 bases. Per the germline V gene, CDR1 is LGHNT and CDR2 is FRNRAP. The CDR3 length is 19 residues. CDR3 region: CASGLVLAVGGLNTGELFF. CDR3 bases: TGTGCTAGTGGTTTGGTACTTGCGGTGGGAGGGTTAAACACCGGGGAGCTGTTTTTT.

This chain joins TRBV21-1 and TRBJ2-5; TRBD1 was called by the table and not checked on the DNA. TRBV21-1 constitutes a pseudogene. The CDR3 is made up of 16 amino acids. The DNA for the CDR3 is TGTGCCATACCCACCTCCGGGACAGGGGGGGTGGAGACCCAGTACTTC. Protein product: CAIPTSGTGGVETQYF.

The chain employs TRBV7-9 and TRBJ1-2; the match to TRBD1 covers 7 bases. Losses at the gene ends were 6 bases for V and 6 bases for J; bases not matched to a gene: 13. CDR1 is SEHNR and CDR2 is FQNEAQ in the germline V gene (reference sequence). The CDR3 is 15 residues long. The CDR3: CASRRQGPWGDGYTF. As DNA, the CDR3 is TGTGCCAGCAGACGACAGGGTCCTTGGGGGGATGGCTACACCTTC.

On this clone itself: Other DNA sequences in the sample encode the same CDR3. The chain uses TRBV7-9 and TRBJ2-2; tentatively, D is TRBD2 (6 bases). The CDR3 sequence is 15 residues long. Germline V gene sequence: CDR1 SEHNR, CDR2 FQNEAQ (reference sequence). Trimming left V 5 bases short and J 5 bases short, with 15 bases between. CDR3 protein: CASSAGLAGTGELFF. CDR3 DNA sequence: TGTGCCAGCAGCGCGGGGTTAGCAGGGACCGGGGAGCTGTTTTTT.

This clone was seen only a few times. The same CDR3 also results from other DNA sequences found in this sample. The chain uses TRBV7-2 and TRBJ1-2, with D possibly being TRBD1 (5 bases). Germline V gene data show CDR1 as SGHTA and CDR2 as FQGNSA. This CDR3 has 13 amino acids. Trimming shortened V by 1 base and J by 2 bases, and 5 bases separated the two germline ends. CDR3 in DNA: TGTGCCAGCAGCTTAGGACAGAACTATGGCTACACCTTC. The encoded protein is CASSLGQNYGYTF.

This clone was recorded at least ten times. CDR3 sequence reads: CASSFLPAGDYNEQFF. The CDR3 nucleotides read TGTGCCAGCAGCTTTCTACCAGCGGGGGACTACAATGAGCAGTTCTTC. The V and J genes are TRBV7-2 and TRBJ2-1, with 8 bases that match TRBD2. CDR3 length equals 16 residues. Losses at the gene ends were 3 bases for V and 3 bases for J; bases not matched to a gene: 7. Looked up from germline, CDR1 is SGHTA and CDR2 is FQGNSA.

The chain has TRBV6-5 and TRBJ1-5; D unresolved. Germline loops: CDR1 MNHEY, CDR2 SVGAGI. The CDR3 sequence is 14 residues long. The V and J ends lost 5 bases and 8 bases respectively, with 16 bases between them. CDR3 DNA sequence: TGTGCCAGCAGTCTGAATAAGCTTCGGGAGCCCCAGCATTTT. Its translation: CASSLNKLREPQHF.

The chain joins TRBV5-6 to TRBJ2-7, with D perhaps matching TRBD1 (6 bases). CDR1 is SGHDT and CDR2 is YYEEEE in the germline V gene. Trimming left V 4 bases short and J 3 bases short, with 11 bases between. This CDR3 contains 13 residues. The CDR3 nucleotides read TGTGCCAGCAGCACAGGGCTCAACTACGAGCAGTACTTC. This codes for CASSTGLNYEQYF.

This clone was picked up one time. This chain uses TRBV7-9 with TRBJ1-4; maybe TRBD1 (5 bases). Looked up from germline, CDR1 is SEHNR and CDR2 is FQNEAQ (reference sequence). The CDR3 covers 14 residues. V lost 5 bases, J lost 7 bases, and 14 bases lay in between. In DNA form, the CDR3 reads TGTGCCAGCAGCGGGGCCGCGGGAGGTGAAAAACTGTTTTTT. This encodes CASSGAAGGEKLFF.

The chain recombines TRBV5-1 with TRBJ2-2; maybe TRBD1 (5 bases). CDR3 length: 15 amino acids. The V end lost 5 bases, the J end lost 2 bases, and 13 bases lay between the germline ends. The germline CDR1 and CDR2 sequences are SGHRS and YFSETQ. CDR3 coding DNA: TGCGCCAGCAGGTCGACAGCCACTAACACCGGGGAGCTGTTTTTT. Protein product: CASRSTATNTGELFF.

The chain has TRBV7-9 and TRBJ2-6, with D hard to call. Trimming removed 3 bases at V and 0 bases at J, with 12 bases between. This CDR3 has 17 residues. The germline CDR1 and CDR2 sequences are SEHNR and FQNEAQ (reference sequence). The CDR3 reads CASSFSQSPSGANVLTF. The CDR3 bases are TGTGCCAGCAGCTTTAGCCAGTCCCCCTCTGGGGCCAACGTCCTGACTTTC. Full variable domain (remainder filled in from reference TRBV7-9 and TRBJ2-6): DTGVSQNPRHKITKRGQNVTFRCDPISEHNRLYWYRQTLGQGPEFLTYFQNEAQLEKSRLLSDRFSAERPKGSFSTLEIQRTEQGDSAMYLCASSFSQSPSGANVLTFGAGSRLTVL.

As for this clone: One junction end does not reproduce the germline sequence, and a read error may be involved. This chain connects TRBV19 to TRBJ1-1; TRBD1 matches at 9 bases. CDR3 length equals 15 residues. Germline CDR1 LNHDA, CDR2 SQIVND (reference sequence). As DNA, the CDR3 is TGTGCCAGTAGTATAGACGACAGGGGGAACGCTGAAGCTTTCTTT. Protein product: CASSIDDRGNAEAFF.

The rearrangement uses TRBV9 and TRBJ2-1, with D perhaps matching TRBD2 (7 bases). The CDR3 spans 15 residues. Germline V CDR1 and CDR2: SGDLS, YYNGEE. The V and J ends lost 4 bases and 7 bases respectively, with 18 bases between them. CDR3 sequence: CASSPEGGPGNEQFF. The CDR3 DNA is TGTGCCAGCAGCCCTGAGGGGGGGCCGGGAAATGAGCAGTTCTTC.

The gene calls are TRBV5-1 and TRBJ1-1; 11 bases map to TRBD1. The CDR3 is 14 amino acids. Germline trimming cut 4 bases from V and 5 bases from J; bases unmatched to any gene: 4. From germline, CDR1 is SGHRS and CDR2 YFSETQ. CDR3 amino acids: CASSPGQGATEAFF. In DNA, the CDR3 is TGCGCCAGCAGCCCTGGACAGGGGGCAACTGAAGCTTTCTTT.

The chain is built from TRBV27 and TRBJ2-3; the D gene is possibly TRBD2 (7 bases). Deletions cut 2 bases from V and 1 base from J, with 13 bases between. The germline gives CDR1 MNHEY, CDR2 SMNVEV (reference sequence). The CDR3 totals 16 residues. CDR3 in DNA: TGTGCCAGCAGTTTAATGGGGGGGGCCGGCACAGATACGCAGTATTTT. Encoded protein: CASSLMGGAGTDTQYF.